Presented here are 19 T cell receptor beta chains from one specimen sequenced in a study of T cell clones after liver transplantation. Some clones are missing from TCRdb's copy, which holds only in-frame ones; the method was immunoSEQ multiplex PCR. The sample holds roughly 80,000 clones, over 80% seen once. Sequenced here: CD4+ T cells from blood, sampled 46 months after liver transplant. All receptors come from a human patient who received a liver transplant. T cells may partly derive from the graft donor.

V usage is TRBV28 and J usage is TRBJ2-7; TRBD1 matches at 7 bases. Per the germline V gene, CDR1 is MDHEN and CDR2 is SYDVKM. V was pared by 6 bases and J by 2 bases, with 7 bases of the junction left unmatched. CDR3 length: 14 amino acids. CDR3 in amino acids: CASRSRDRTYEQYF. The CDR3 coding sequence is TGTGCCAGCAGATCTCGGGACAGAACCTACGAGCAGTACTTC.

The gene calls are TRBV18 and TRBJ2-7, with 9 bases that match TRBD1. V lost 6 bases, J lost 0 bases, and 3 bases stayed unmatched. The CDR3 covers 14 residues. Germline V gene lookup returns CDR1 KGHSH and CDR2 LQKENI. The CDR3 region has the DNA TGTGCCAGCTCGACAGGGGGGTTCTCCTACGAGCAGTACTTC. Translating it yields CASSTGGFSYEQYF.

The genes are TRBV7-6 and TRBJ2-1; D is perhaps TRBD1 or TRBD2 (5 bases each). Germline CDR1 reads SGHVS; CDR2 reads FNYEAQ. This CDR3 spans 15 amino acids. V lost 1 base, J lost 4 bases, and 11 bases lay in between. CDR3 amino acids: CASSLVGRGYNEQFF. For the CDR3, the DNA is TGTGCCAGCAGCTTAGTGGGGCGAGGGTACAATGAGCAGTTCTTC.

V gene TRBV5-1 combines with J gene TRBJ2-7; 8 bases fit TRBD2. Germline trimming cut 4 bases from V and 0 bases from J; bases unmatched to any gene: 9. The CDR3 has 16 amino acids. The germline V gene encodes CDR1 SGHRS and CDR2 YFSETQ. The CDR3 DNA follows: TGCGCCAGCAGCAAACCGGGACTAGTGAGCTCCTACGAGCAGTACTTC. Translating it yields CASSKPGLVSSYEQYF.

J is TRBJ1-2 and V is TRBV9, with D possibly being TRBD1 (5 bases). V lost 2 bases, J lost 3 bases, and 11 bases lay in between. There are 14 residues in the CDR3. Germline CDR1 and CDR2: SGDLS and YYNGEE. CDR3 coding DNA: TGTGCCAGCAGCGTCTACGGGACCTACTATGGCTACACCTTC. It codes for CASSVYGTYYGYTF.

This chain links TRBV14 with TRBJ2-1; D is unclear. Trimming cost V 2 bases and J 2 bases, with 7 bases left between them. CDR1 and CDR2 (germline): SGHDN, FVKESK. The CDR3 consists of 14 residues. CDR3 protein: CASSQFTTYNEQFF. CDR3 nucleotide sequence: TGTGCCAGCAGCCAATTCACCACCTACAATGAGCAGTTCTTC.

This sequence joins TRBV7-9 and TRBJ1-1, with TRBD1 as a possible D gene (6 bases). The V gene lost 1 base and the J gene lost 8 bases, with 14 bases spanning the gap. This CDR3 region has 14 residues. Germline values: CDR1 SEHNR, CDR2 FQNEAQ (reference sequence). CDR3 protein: CASSLGQARLEAFF. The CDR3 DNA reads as TGTGCCAGCAGCTTAGGACAGGCGAGGCTCGAAGCTTTCTTT.

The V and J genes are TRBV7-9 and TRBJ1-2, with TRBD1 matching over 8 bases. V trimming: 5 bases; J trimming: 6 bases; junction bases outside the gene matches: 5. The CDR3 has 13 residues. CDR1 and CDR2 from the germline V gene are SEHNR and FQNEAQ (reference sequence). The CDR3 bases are TGTGCCAGCAGCCCGCAGGGGGCGAATGGCTACACCTTC. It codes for CASSPQGANGYTF.

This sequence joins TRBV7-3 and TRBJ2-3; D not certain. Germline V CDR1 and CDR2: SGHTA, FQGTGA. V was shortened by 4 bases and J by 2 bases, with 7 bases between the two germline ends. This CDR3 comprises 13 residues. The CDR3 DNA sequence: TGTGCCAGCAGCTCCCGTAACACAGATACGCAGTATTTT. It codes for CASSSRNTDTQYF.

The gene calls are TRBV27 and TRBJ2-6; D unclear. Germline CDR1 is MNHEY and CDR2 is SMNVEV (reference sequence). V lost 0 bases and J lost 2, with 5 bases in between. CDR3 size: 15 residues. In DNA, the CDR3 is TGTGCCAGCAGTTTATCCCTGACTGGGGCCAACGTCCTGACTTTC. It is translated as CASSLSLTGANVLTF.

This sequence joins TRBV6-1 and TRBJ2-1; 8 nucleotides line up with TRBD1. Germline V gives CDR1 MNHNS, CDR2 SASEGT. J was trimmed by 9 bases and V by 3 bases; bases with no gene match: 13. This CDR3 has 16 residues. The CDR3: CASSEVLQGALSEQFF. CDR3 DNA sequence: TGTGCCAGCAGTGAGGTACTTCAGGGGGCACTAAGTGAGCAGTTCTTC.

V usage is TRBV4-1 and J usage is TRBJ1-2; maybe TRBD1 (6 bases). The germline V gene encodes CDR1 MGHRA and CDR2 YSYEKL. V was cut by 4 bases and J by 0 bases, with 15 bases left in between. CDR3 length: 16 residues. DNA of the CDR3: TGCGCCAGCAGCCGAGAGGGGGGGAGGGCTAACTATGGCTACACCTTC. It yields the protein CASSREGGRANYGYTF.

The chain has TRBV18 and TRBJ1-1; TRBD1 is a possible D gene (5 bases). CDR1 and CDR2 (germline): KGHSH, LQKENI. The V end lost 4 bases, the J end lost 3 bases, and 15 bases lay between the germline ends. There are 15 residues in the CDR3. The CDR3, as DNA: TGTGCCAGCTCACTTTCAGGGTCGAGCGACACTGAAGCTTTCTTT. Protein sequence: CASSLSGSSDTEAFF.

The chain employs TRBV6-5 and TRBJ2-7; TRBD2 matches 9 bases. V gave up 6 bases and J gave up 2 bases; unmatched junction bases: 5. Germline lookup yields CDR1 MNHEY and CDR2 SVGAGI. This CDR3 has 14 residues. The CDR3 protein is CASSSTSGTYEQYF. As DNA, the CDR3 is TGTGCCAGCAGCTCGACTAGCGGAACCTACGAGCAGTACTTC.

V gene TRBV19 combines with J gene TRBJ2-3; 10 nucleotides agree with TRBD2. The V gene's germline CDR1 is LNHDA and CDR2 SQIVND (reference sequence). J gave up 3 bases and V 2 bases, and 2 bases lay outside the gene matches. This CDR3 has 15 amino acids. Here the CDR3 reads CASSIKGLATDTQYF. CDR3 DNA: TGTGCCAGTAGTATAAAGGGACTAGCGACAGATACGCAGTATTTT.

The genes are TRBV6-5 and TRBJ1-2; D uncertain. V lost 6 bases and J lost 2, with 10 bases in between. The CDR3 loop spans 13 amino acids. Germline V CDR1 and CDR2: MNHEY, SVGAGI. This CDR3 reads CASRDGLNYGYTF. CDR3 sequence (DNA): TGTGCCAGCAGGGACGGATTAAACTATGGCTACACCTTC.

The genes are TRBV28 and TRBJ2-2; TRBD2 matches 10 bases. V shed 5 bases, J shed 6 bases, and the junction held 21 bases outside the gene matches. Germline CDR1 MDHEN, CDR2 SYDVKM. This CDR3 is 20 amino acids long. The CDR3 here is CASSATTPGLATVGAGELFF. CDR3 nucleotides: TGTGCCAGCAGTGCAACGACCCCGGGACTAGCGACCGTAGGGGCCGGGGAGCTGTTTTTT.

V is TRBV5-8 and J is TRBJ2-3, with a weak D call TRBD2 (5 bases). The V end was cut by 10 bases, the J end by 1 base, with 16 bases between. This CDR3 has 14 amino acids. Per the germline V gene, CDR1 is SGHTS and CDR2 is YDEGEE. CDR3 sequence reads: CAQVLELGTDTQYF. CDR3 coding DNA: TGTGCCCAGGTACTAGAGCTGGGCACAGATACGCAGTATTTT.

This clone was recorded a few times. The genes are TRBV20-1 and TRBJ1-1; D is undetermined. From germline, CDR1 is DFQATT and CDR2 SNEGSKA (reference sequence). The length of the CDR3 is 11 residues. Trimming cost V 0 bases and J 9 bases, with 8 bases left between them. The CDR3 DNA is TGCAGTGCTAGAGACAGACTCAAAGCTTTCTTT. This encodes CSARDRLKAFF.